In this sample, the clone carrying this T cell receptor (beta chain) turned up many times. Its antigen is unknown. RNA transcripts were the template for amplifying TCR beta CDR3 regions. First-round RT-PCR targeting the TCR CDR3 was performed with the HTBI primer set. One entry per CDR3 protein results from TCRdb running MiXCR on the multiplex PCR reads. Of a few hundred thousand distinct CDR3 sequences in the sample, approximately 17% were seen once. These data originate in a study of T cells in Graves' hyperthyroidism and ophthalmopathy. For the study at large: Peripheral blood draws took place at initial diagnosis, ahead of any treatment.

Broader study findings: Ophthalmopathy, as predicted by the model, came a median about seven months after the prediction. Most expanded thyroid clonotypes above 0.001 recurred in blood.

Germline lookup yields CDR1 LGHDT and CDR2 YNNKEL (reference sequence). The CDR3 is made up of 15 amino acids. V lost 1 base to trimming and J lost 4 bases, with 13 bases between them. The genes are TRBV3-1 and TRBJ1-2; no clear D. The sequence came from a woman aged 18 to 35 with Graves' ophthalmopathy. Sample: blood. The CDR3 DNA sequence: TGTGCCAGCAGCCAAGCCTCTAGACTACGCTATGGCTACACCTTC. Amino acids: CASSQASRLRYGYTF.